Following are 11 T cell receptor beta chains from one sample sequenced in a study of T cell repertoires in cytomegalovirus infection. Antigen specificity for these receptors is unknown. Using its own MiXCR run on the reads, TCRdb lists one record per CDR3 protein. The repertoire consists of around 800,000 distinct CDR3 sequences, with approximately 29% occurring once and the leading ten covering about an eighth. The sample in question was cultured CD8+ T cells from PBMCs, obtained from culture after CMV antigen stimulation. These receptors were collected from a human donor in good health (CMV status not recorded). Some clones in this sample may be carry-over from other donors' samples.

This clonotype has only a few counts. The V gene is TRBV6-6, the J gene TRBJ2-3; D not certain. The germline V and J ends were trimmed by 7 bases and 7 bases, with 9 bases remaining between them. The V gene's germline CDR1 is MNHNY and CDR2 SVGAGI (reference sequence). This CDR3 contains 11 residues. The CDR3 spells CASKTPNTQYF. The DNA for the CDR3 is TGTGCCAGCAAGACCCCGAATACGCAGTATTTT.

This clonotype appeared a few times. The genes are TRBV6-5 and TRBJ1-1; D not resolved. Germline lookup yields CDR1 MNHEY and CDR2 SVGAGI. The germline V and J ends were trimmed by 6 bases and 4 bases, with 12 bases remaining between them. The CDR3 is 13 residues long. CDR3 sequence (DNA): TGTGCCAGCAGCGTCATAGGTTCCACTGAAGCTTTCTTT. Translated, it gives CASSVIGSTEAFF.

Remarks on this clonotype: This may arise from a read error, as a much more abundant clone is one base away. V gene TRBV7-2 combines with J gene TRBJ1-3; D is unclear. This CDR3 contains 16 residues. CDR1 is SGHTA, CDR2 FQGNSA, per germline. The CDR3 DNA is TGTGCCAGCAGCTTAGTTTACTTAAGCTCTGGAAACGCCATATATTTT. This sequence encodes CASSLVYLSSGNAIYF.

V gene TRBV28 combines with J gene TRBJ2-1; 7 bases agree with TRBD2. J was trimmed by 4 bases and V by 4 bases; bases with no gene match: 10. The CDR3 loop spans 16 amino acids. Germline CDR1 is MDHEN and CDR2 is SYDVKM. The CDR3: CASSSVAGEDYNEQFF. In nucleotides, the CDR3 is TGTGCCAGCAGTTCCGTGGCGGGGGAGGATTACAATGAGCAGTTCTTC.

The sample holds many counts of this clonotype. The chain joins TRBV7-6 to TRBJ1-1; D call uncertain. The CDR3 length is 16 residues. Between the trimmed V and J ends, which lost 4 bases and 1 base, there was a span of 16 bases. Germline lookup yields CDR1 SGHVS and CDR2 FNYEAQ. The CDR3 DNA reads TGTGCCAGCAGCTCAACCCGGACGGGAGGGAACACTGAAGCTTTCTTT. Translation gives CASSSTRTGGNTEAFF.

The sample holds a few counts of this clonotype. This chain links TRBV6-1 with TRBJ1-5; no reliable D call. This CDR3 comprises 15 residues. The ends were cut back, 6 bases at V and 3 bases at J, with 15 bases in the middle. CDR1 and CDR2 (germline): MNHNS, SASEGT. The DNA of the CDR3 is TGTGCCAGCAGGGATAAGCCAAGGGACAATCAGCCCCAGCATTTT. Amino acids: CASRDKPRDNQPQHF.

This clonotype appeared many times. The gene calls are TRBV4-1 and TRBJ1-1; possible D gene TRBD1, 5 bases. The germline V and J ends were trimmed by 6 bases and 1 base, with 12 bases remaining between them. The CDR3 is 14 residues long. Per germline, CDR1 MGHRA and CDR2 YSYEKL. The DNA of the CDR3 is TGCGCCAGCAGTGACCGTGGGGGGAACACTGAAGCTTTCTTT. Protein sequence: CASSDRGGNTEAFF.

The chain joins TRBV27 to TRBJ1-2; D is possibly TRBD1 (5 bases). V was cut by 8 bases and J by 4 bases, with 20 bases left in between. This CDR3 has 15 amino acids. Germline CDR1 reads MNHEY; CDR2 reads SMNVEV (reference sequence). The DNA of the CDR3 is TGTGCCAGCGCATCCTTACAGGACCTCCTCTATGGCTACACCTTC. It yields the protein CASASLQDLLYGYTF.

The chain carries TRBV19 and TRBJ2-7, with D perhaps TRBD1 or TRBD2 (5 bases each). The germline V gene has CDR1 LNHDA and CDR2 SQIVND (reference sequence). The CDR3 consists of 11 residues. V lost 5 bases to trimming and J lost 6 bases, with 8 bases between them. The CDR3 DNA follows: TGTGCCAGTAGTCAGGGACCCGAGCAGTACGTC. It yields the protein CASSQGPEQYV.

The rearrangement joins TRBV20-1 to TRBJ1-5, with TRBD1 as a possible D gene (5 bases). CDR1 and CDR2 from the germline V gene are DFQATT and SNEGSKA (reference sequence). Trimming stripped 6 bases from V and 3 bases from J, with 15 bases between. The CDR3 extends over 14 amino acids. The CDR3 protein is CSATSRVNNQPQHF. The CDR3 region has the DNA TGCAGTGCAACCTCCAGGGTGAACAATCAGCCCCAGCATTTT.

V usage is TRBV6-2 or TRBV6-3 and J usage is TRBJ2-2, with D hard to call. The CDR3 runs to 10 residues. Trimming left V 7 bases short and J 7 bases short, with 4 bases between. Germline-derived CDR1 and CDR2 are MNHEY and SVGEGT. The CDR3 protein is CASNGGELFF. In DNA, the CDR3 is TGTGCCAGCAATGGCGGGGAGCTGTTTTTT.